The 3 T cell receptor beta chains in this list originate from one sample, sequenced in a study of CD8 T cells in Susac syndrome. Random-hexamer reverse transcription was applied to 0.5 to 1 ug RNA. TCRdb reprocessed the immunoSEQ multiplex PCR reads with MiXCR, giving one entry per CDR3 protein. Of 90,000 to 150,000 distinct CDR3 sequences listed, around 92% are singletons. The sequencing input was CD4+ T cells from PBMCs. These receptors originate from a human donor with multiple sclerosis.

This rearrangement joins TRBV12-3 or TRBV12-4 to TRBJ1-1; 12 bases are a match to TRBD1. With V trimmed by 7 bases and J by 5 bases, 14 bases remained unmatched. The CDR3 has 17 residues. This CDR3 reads CASTLAGTGGVRTEAFF. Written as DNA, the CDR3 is TGTGCCAGCACCTTAGCCGGGACAGGGGGCGTAAGAACTGAAGCTTTCTTT.

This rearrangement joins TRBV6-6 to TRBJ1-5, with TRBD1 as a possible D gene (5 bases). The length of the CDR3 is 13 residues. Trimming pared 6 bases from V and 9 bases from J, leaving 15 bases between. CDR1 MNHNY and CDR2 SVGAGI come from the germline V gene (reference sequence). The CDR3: CASSPTEFRPQHF. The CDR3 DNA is TGTGCCAGCAGCCCGACAGAATTTCGGCCCCAGCATTTT.

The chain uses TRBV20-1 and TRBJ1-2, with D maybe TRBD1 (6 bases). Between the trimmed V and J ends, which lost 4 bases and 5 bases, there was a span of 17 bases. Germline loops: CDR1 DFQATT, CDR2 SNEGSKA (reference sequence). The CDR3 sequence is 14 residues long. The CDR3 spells CSATRAQGQYGYTF. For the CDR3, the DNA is TGCAGTGCTACTAGGGCCCAGGGGCAATATGGCTACACCTTC.